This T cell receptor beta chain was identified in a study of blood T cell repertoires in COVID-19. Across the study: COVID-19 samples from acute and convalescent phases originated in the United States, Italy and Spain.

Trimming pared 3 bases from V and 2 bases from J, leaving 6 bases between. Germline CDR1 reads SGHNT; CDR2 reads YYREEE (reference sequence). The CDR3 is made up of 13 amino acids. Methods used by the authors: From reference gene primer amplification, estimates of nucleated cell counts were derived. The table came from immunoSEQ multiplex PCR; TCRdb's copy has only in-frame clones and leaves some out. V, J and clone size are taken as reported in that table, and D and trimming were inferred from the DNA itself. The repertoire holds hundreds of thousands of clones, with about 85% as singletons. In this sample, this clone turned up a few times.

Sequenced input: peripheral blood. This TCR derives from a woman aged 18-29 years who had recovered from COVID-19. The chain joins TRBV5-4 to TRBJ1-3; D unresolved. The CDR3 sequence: CASSSGTGNTIYF. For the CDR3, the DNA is TGTGCCAGCAGCTCCGGGACTGGAAACACCATATATTTT. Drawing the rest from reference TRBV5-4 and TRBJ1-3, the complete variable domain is ETGVTQSPTHLIKTRGQQVTLRCSSQSGHNTVSWYQQALGQGPQFIFQYYREEENGRGNFPPRFSGLQFPNYSSELNVNALELDDSALYLCASSSGTGNTIYFGEGSWLTVV.